This note documents a single T cell receptor beta chain sequence. The table lists this clonotype with many counts. The clone's antigen remains unknown. There are no base qualities to consult, and no much larger clone falls within one base. This entry belongs to a study of CD8 T cells in ankylosing spondylitis (dated by TCRdb to about 2017). Concerning the study at large: The study profiled T cell receptor beta repertoires in healthy donors and ankylosing spondylitis patients to find disease-linked TCR variants. In total, the full study cohort was made up of 95 to 110 healthy donors and 25 to 30 ankylosing spondylitis patients. Peripheral blood samples were taken, and synovial fluid was additionally collected from ankylosing spondylitis patients. Paper-wide results and their limitations: Blood from ankylosing spondylitis patients appeared to be characterized by a TCR beta motif made up of under ten highly homologous amino acid variants. Some of the motif variants had been reported before in the synovial fluid and blood of reactive arthritis patients, a finding that suggests common disease-initiation mechanisms. The disease-linked clones were reported to be significantly enriched in matched synovial fluid samples from ankylosing spondylitis patients. In peripheral blood, the disease-linked clones were found at relatively low frequencies and had a CD8+ phenotype.

From the cysteine through the phenylalanine, the CDR3 covers 15 amino acids. Of all the DNA, just the CDR3 is kept, 45 bases in frame from base 1. The germline V gene supplies CDR1 MNHEY and CDR2 SVGAGI. Between the V and J ends, shortened by 2 bases and 4 bases respectively, the junction contains 14 bases. Sequencing instrument: Illumina HiSeq 2500. Quantitative 5'-RACE with molecular barcodes was used to prepare TCR beta libraries. In the paper's pipeline: A new computational method based on a probabilistic model of VDJ rearrangement was used to identify disease-linked TCR variants. TCRdb reran the public reads through fastp at Q25 and MiXCR, keeping productive beta chains. For every CDR3 protein sequence, its rows merge into one entry that carries the most common genes and DNA. These V and J calls derive from TCRdb rather than the authors' analysis. This sample holds under 250,000 distinct CDR3 sequences; 9.5% to 12% were observed only once. The ten largest clonotypes hold less than 7% of the sample.

The chain is assembled from TRBV6-5 and TRBJ1-1, with a weak D call of TRBD1 (5 bases match). The receptor's source is a male donor with ankylosing spondylitis or in good health (not recorded which). Sequencing was done on a sample of blood, either unsorted or a sorted T cell fraction (not recorded which). The base sequence is TGTGCCAGCAGTTACGGGGCAGGGTCGACCACTGAAGCTTTCTTT. Its protein is CASSYGAGSTTEAFF.